The 29 T cell receptor beta chains below all came from one sample that was sequenced in a study of T cells after yellow fever vaccination. In TCRdb, the 5' RACE reads were re-called with MiXCR into one record per CDR3 protein. In the table there are approximately 300,000 distinct CDR3 sequences, approximately 12% of which are singletons. The sequenced sample was CD4+ T cells sorted from PBMCs, obtained 45 days after the yellow fever booster vaccination. The receptors shown here come from a man aged 25-45 years who received the YFV17D yellow fever vaccine.

In DNA, the CDR3 is TGCAGCGTTGTAGTAAGCGGGACCTACAATGAGCAGTTCTTC. This translates into CSVVVSGTYNEQFF. The chain recombines TRBV29-1 with TRBJ2-1; 7 bases are shared with TRBD2. With V trimmed by 4 bases and J by 2 bases, 5 bases remained unmatched. The CDR3 extends over 14 amino acids. From germline, CDR1 is SQVTM and CDR2 ANQGSEA.

The sample holds a few counts of this clonotype. The J gene is TRBJ1-2, the V gene TRBV5-1, with D perhaps TRBD1 (5 bases). This CDR3 has 11 amino acids. V was shortened by 7 bases and J by 8 bases, with 12 bases between the two germline ends. CDR1 and CDR2 from the germline V gene are SGHRS and YFSETQ. The CDR3 nucleotides read TGCGCCAGCCGCCGGGACCAAGGCTACACCTTC. Translating it yields CASRRDQGYTF.

This clonotype was seen a few times. V usage is TRBV4-3 and J usage is TRBJ1-3; D unclear. The CDR3 runs to 15 residues. Germline V gene data show CDR1 as LGHNA and CDR2 as YSLEER. V lost 0 bases and J 6 bases, leaving 12 bases between the germline ends. In DNA, the CDR3 is TGCGCCAGCAGCCAAGAACCCCCTCCGGCAAACACCATATATTTT. Translating gives CASSQEPPPANTIYF.

This clonotype was seen more than once but under ten times. The rearrangement uses TRBV5-1 and TRBJ2-7; TRBD2 aligns across 8 bases. The V segment lost 0 bases and the J segment 1 base; nucleotides outside the gene matches: 6. CDR3 length: 16 amino acids. Germline lookup yields CDR1 SGHRS and CDR2 YFSETQ. The CDR3 protein is CASSLARSGGSYEQYF. The DNA for the CDR3 is TGCGCCAGCAGCTTGGCCAGAAGCGGGGGTTCCTACGAGCAGTACTTC.

The chain is built from TRBV7-2 and TRBJ2-2; 8 nucleotides line up with TRBD2. CDR3 length: 16 amino acids. J lost 1 base, V lost 1 base, and 2 bases had no gene match. The germline V gene has CDR1 SGHTA and CDR2 FQGNSA. In DNA form, the CDR3 reads TGTGCCAGCAGCTTAGTAAGCGGGAGGAACACCGGGGAGCTGTTTTTT. As protein: CASSLVSGRNTGELFF.

This clonotype was detected ten times or more. The V and J genes are TRBV20-1 and TRBJ2-7, with 11 bases that match TRBD2. V dropped 2 bases and J dropped 3; count of bases not matched to a gene: 6. Germline V CDR1 and CDR2: DFQATT, SNEGSKA (reference sequence). The length of the CDR3 is 15 residues. DNA for the CDR3: TGCAGTGCTAGATCAGGGACTAGCGGAGTCTACGAGCAGTACTTC. Amino acids: CSARSGTSGVYEQYF.

This clonotype came up a few times. The CDR3 coding sequence is TGTGCCAGCTTCCCAGGGACCCCTCTGGGTTCACCCCTCCACTTT. This encodes CASFPGTPLGSPLHF. V gene TRBV6-1 combines with J gene TRBJ1-6, with D possibly being TRBD1 (5 bases). The CDR3 has 15 residues. Per germline, CDR1 MNHNS and CDR2 SASEGT. Trimming took off 8 bases at V and 9 bases at J, with 20 bases between the two ends.

This clonotype showed up just a few times. The gene calls are TRBV18 and TRBJ2-2; D call uncertain. CDR1 and CDR2 from the germline V gene are KGHSH and LQKENI. The CDR3 runs 17 residues. V lost 1 base and J 3 bases, leaving 15 bases between the germline ends. The DNA for the CDR3 is TGTGCCAGCTCACCACGTTCGATGACTCCCGACACCGGGGAGCTGTTTTTT. Translated: CASSPRSMTPDTGELFF.

The rearrangement uses TRBV10-3 and TRBJ2-1, with TRBD2 matching over 10 bases. The CDR3 totals 16 residues. The germline CDR1 and CDR2 sequences are ENHRY and SYGVKD. J gave up 5 bases and V 10 bases, and 14 bases lay outside the gene matches. CDR3 sequence: CATLNSGRMLDNEQFF. CDR3 DNA: TGTGCCACCTTAAATAGCGGGAGGATGTTAGACAATGAGCAGTTCTTC.

This clonotype was seen a few times. The rearrangement links TRBV18 to TRBJ2-7, with 9 positions matching TRBD1. Germline trimming cut 3 bases from V and 6 bases from J; bases unmatched to any gene: 9. The CDR3 is made up of 15 amino acids. Germline V gene data show CDR1 as KGHSH and CDR2 as LQKENI. This CDR3 is CASSPRNRGLGEQYF. The CDR3 nucleotides are TGTGCCAGCTCACCCCGGAACAGGGGGCTAGGCGAGCAGTACTTC.

This clonotype was picked up a small number of times. The rearrangement uses TRBV20-1 and TRBJ2-5, with 8 bases that match TRBD2. The J segment lost 5 bases and the V segment lost 0 bases, leaving 8 bases of the junction unmatched. This CDR3 comprises 15 residues. CDR1 and CDR2 from the germline V gene are DFQATT and SNEGSKA (reference sequence). As DNA, the CDR3 is TGCAGTGCTAGAGACCCCGGGAGGGCCGGTGAGACCCAGTACTTC. It encodes CSARDPGRAGETQYF.

The V call is TRBV6-2 or TRBV6-3, the J call TRBJ2-7; 7 bases fit TRBD1. Germline CDR1 reads MNHEY; CDR2 reads SVGEGT. The CDR3 is 15 residues long. The V and J ends lost 6 bases and 0 bases, in that order; junction bases with no gene match: 8. The CDR3 DNA reads as TGTGCCAGCAGCTGGGACAGCCTAAGCTCCTACGAGCAGTACTTC. It codes for CASSWDSLSSYEQYF.

This clonotype was picked up a small number of times. The chain links TRBV7-8 to TRBJ2-7; 9 bases line up with TRBD1. This CDR3 contains 16 residues. V lost 2 bases, J lost 6 bases, and 11 bases stayed unmatched. Germline CDR1 SGHVS, CDR2 FQNEAQ. The CDR3 is CASSLRDRVSVREQYF. In DNA form, the CDR3 reads TGTGCCAGCAGCTTACGGGACAGGGTATCAGTTCGCGAGCAGTACTTC.

This clonotype was seen a handful of times. The V and J genes are TRBV5-1 and TRBJ1-5, with a possible D match to TRBD1 (6 bases). The V gene lost 3 bases and the J gene lost 4 bases, with 14 bases spanning the gap. This CDR3 spans 15 amino acids. CDR1 SGHRS and CDR2 YFSETQ come from the germline V gene. The CDR3 reads CASSWGGGLNQPQHF. The CDR3, as DNA: TGCGCCAGCAGCTGGGGGGGCGGCCTTAATCAGCCCCAGCATTTT.

V and J are TRBV7-9 and TRBJ1-2; unclear D gene. There are 11 residues in the CDR3. Trimming left V 5 bases short and J 4 bases short, with 5 bases between. Germline V gene data show CDR1 as SEHNR and CDR2 as FQNEAQ (reference sequence). CDR3 protein: CASSNSYGYTF. Here the CDR3 DNA reads TGTGCCAGCAGCAACTCCTATGGCTACACCTTC. Based on the CDR3 plus reference TRBV7-9 and TRBJ1-2, the full variable domain is DTGVSQNPRHKITKRGQNVTFRCDPISEHNRLYWYRQTLGQGPEFLTYFQNEAQLEKSRLLSDRFSAERPKGSFSTLEIQRTEQGDSAMYLCASSNSYGYTFGSGTRLTVV.

This clonotype was counted a few times. The chain is built from TRBV6-2 or TRBV6-3 and TRBJ1-5; TRBD1 agrees at 7 bases. This CDR3 comprises 13 residues. V shed 7 bases and J 3 bases; nucleotides not matched to a gene: 3. Germline CDR1 MNHEY, CDR2 SVGEGT. The CDR3 spells CASKTGSNQPQHF. CDR3 bases: TGTGCCAGCAAGACAGGGTCCAATCAGCCCCAGCATTTT.

This sequence joins TRBV12-3 or TRBV12-4 and TRBJ2-5, with D hard to call. CDR3 length: 14 residues. V was clipped by 5 bases and J by 2 bases, with 12 bases between them. CDR3 sequence reads: CASSPGRKQETQYF. The DNA of the CDR3 is TGTGCCAGCAGTCCAGGACGGAAACAAGAGACCCAGTACTTC.

This clonotype appeared a few times. The V call is TRBV5-1, the J call TRBJ2-3; D may match TRBD1 or TRBD2 (5 bases each). The CDR3 sequence is 15 residues long. V was pared by 0 bases and J by 2 bases, with 10 bases between. Looked up from germline, CDR1 is SGHRS and CDR2 is YFSETQ. In DNA form, the CDR3 reads TGCGCCAGCAGCTTGGCGGGGCATCTCACAGATACGCAGTATTTT. It specifies CASSLAGHLTDTQYF.

The rearrangement joins TRBV20-1 to TRBJ2-5; D uncertain. The CDR3 runs 11 residues. Deletions cut 5 bases from V and 6 bases from J, with 10 bases between. Per the germline V gene, CDR1 is DFQATT and CDR2 is SNEGSKA (reference sequence). CDR3 DNA: TGCAGTGCTTCAGCTGGAAAGACCCAGTACTTC. Translated: CSASAGKTQYF.

This clonotype was seen only a few times. DNA for the CDR3: TGCAGTGCGACCGTAAGCGGGAGGGTCTACGAGCAGTACTTC. Protein product: CSATVSGRVYEQYF. The gene calls are TRBV20-1 and TRBJ2-7; TRBD2 aligns across 10 bases. The CDR3 has 14 amino acids. V shed 6 bases and J 3 bases; nucleotides not matched to a gene: 8. Looked up from germline, CDR1 is DFQATT and CDR2 is SNEGSKA (reference sequence).

This clonotype has ten or more counts. V usage is TRBV12-3 or TRBV12-4 and J usage is TRBJ2-1; D is undetermined. Trimming cost V 4 bases and J 3 bases, with 4 bases left between them. The CDR3 spans 12 residues. The CDR3 spells CASSYSYNEQFF. CDR3 sequence (DNA): TGTGCCAGCAGTTACAGCTACAATGAGCAGTTCTTC.

The sample holds a few counts of this clonotype. The chain uses TRBV12-3 or TRBV12-4 and TRBJ2-7; 8 bases are a match to TRBD2. With 5 bases clipped from V and 2 bases from J, the junction kept 5 bases outside the gene matches. The CDR3 spans 14 residues. DNA of the CDR3: TGTGCCAGCAGTCACGGGAGGGCCACCTACGAGCAGTACTTC. It yields the protein CASSHGRATYEQYF.

The rearrangement joins TRBV27 to TRBJ2-7; D is uncertain. The CDR3 loop spans 14 amino acids. V shed 0 bases and J shed 6 bases, with 12 bases lying between them. Germline lookup yields CDR1 MNHEY and CDR2 SMNVEV (reference sequence). Here the CDR3 DNA reads TGTGCCAGCAGTTTATCGATTGTGGGCTCCGAGCAGTACTTC. This encodes CASSLSIVGSEQYF.

This clonotype appeared a few times. This chain joins TRBV7-2 and TRBJ1-1, with a weak D call TRBD1 (6 bases). V was trimmed by 2 bases and J by 0 bases, leaving 10 bases between them. This CDR3 comprises 15 residues. The germline CDR1 and CDR2 sequences are SGHTA and FQGNSA. CDR3 sequence (DNA): TGTGCCAGCAGCTTAATGGGACACTTGAACACTGAAGCTTTCTTT. Protein: CASSLMGHLNTEAFF.

This clonotype appeared a few times. CDR3 nucleotide sequence: TGCAGTGCGACCGCAGGGGGCACTGAAGCTTTCTTT. Residues: CSATAGGTEAFF. This rearrangement joins TRBV20-1 to TRBJ1-1, with TRBD1 identical over 7 bases. Germline loops: CDR1 DFQATT, CDR2 SNEGSKA (reference sequence). V was pared by 6 bases and J by 4 bases, with 5 bases of the junction left unmatched. This CDR3 spans 12 amino acids.

V gene TRBV7-9 combines with J gene TRBJ2-7; 7 nucleotides agree with TRBD2. V trimming: 3 bases; J trimming: 11 bases; junction bases outside the gene matches: 10. Germline V gives CDR1 SEHNR, CDR2 FQNEAQ (reference sequence). The CDR3 spans 13 residues. Here the CDR3 DNA reads TGTGCCAGCAGCTTTCCGGGGGGTAACGGAAAGTACTTC. It translates to CASSFPGGNGKYF.

This clonotype was detected only a few times. The rearrangement joins TRBV6-2 or TRBV6-3 to TRBJ2-2; D might be TRBD1 or TRBD2, each matching 5 bases. Trimming removed 2 bases at V and 3 bases at J, with 7 bases between. There are 14 residues in the CDR3. CDR1 and CDR2 (germline): MNHEY, SVGEGT. The CDR3 DNA follows: TGTGCCAGCAGTTACATGGGGGACACCGGGGAGCTGTTTTTT. Its protein is CASSYMGDTGELFF.

V gene TRBV2 combines with J gene TRBJ1-1, with D hard to call. This CDR3 comprises 11 residues. Looked up from germline, CDR1 is SNHLY and CDR2 is FYNNEI. V shed 5 bases and J shed 4 bases, with 5 bases lying between them. The CDR3 sequence: CASSISTEAFF. Written as DNA, the CDR3 is TGTGCCAGCAGTATCAGCACTGAAGCTTTCTTT.

This clonotype has more than one count but fewer than ten. The gene calls are TRBV21-1 and TRBJ2-1; the DNA was not compared with TRBD2, the D call given in the table. TRBV21-1 constitutes a pseudogene. The CDR3 extends over 16 amino acids. CDR3 loop: CASSKARDYIYNEQFF. The CDR3 DNA reads TGTGCCAGCAGCAAAGCTCGGGACTATATTTACAATGAGCAGTTCTTC.